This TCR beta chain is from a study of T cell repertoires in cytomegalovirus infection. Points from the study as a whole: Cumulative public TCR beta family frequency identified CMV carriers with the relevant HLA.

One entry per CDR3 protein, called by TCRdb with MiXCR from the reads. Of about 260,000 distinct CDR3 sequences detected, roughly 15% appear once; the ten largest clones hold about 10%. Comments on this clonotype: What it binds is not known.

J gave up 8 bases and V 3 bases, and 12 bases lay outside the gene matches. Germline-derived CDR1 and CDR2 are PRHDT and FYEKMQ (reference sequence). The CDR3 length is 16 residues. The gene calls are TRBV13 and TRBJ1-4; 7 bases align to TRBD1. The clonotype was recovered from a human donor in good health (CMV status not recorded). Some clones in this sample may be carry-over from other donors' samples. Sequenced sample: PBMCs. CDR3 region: CASSFRTGPEEEKLFF. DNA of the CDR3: TGTGCCAGCAGCTTTAGGACAGGCCCAGAGGAGGAAAAACTGTTTTTT.